Described below is a single T cell receptor beta chain sequence and its context. This sample is part of a study of T cell responses to AZD1222 COVID-19 vaccine. Using immunoSEQ multiplex PCR, the repertoire was profiled, and TCRdb retains in-frame clones only, with some absent. The table has approximately 110,000 clones, roughly 88% seen once; the top ten hold over 5%. The material was peripheral blood, obtained on day 0 of AZD1222 vaccination. The TCR originated in an adult in good health.

The CDR3 spells CSVRGTSGGNYNEQFF. The CDR3 bases are TGCAGCGTGAGGGGAACTAGCGGGGGGAATTACAATGAGCAGTTCTTC. The V call is TRBV29-1, the J call TRBJ2-1; 12 bases fit TRBD2. The V gene end was trimmed by 6 bases and the J gene end by 4 bases; junction bases not matched to a gene: 10. CDR3 length equals 16 residues. Germline V lookup: CDR1 SQVTM, CDR2 ANQGSEA.